The 10 T cell receptor beta chains presented below share a single source sample, sequenced in a study of metastatic and nonmetastatic thyroid tumors. MiXCR re-clonotyped the PCR reads for TCRdb. The top ten hold over 10% of the sample, which has some 17,000 clones, around 30% seen once. Until they underwent thyroid surgery, no patient had received any treatment. Sequencing used tumor tissue. The receptors here all came from a female donor with papillary thyroid cancer or a benign thyroid nodule (not recorded which). Some clones in this sample may be carry-over from other donors' samples.

This clone was counted between two and nine times. The junction departs from germline at one end; a sequencing error may be responsible. Within the sample, other DNA sequences also encode this same CDR3. This chain's CDR3 is CASSLKQGAMNTQYF. CDR3 sequence (DNA): TGCGCCAGCAGCTTGAAACAGGGGGCCATGAATACGCAGTATTTT. The chain combines TRBV5-4 with TRBJ2-3; 9 bases match TRBD1. The CDR3 has 15 residues. The germline CDR1 and CDR2 sequences are SGHNT and YYREEE (reference sequence).

This rearrangement joins TRBV5-1 to TRBJ2-5; no clear D gene. Trimming took off 0 bases at V and 5 bases at J, with 8 bases between the two ends. Germline CDR1 SGHRS, CDR2 YFSETQ. This CDR3 has 13 residues. CDR3 nucleotide sequence: TGCGCCAGCAGCTTGGAGCGTCTTGAGACCCAGTACTTC. The encoded protein is CASSLERLETQYF.

The CDR3 DNA reads as TGTGCCAGCAGTAGCGGGCAGGGCAAGAATCAGCCCCAGCATTTT. Translated: CASSSGQGKNQPQHF. V and J are TRBV6-1 and TRBJ1-5, with a possible D match to TRBD1 (5 bases). The V end was cut by 5 bases, the J end by 4 bases, with 15 bases between. CDR1 MNHNS and CDR2 SASEGT come from the germline V gene. The CDR3 is 15 residues long.

This clone was picked up a small number of times. In DNA form, the CDR3 reads TGTGCCAGCAGTCGAGACTTCCGGACGGCACAGGGCACTGAAGCTTTCTTT. Protein product: CASSRDFRTAQGTEAFF. The genes are TRBV27 and TRBJ1-1; perhaps TRBD1 as D (6 bases). Germline V gene data show CDR1 as MNHEY and CDR2 as SMNVEV (reference sequence). There are 17 residues in the CDR3. The ends were cut back, 5 bases at V and 4 bases at J, with 23 bases in the middle.

This clone appeared a few times. The rearrangement joins TRBV28 to TRBJ2-3, with 7 bases identical to TRBD2. The CDR3 is 16 amino acids. The V gene's germline CDR1 is MDHEN and CDR2 SYDVKM. Unmatched junction bases numbered 12, after V lost 4 bases and J lost 5 bases. Written as DNA, the CDR3 is TGTGCCAGCAGTTCGCTCGGCGGGAGAATTATAGATACGCAGTATTTT. Translating gives CASSSLGGRIIDTQYF.

The chain joins TRBV3-1 to TRBJ2-7; 12 bases line up with TRBD2. The CDR3 has 15 residues. Germline assignment: CDR1 LGHDT and CDR2 YNNKEL (reference sequence). V was pared by 6 bases and J by 6 bases, with 9 bases of the junction left unmatched. This CDR3 reads CASSPSGRANGEQYF. The CDR3 DNA reads TGTGCCAGCAGTCCTAGCGGGAGGGCTAATGGCGAGCAGTACTTC.

In this sample, this clone turned up a few times. The identical CDR3 is also encoded by other nucleotide sequences in the sample. The genes are TRBV4-1 and TRBJ1-1; D unclear. V lost 6 bases and J lost 6, with 17 bases in between. The CDR3 is made up of 14 amino acids. Germline V gives CDR1 MGHRA, CDR2 YSYEKL. Here the CDR3 DNA reads TGCGCCAGCAGTCTGGAGCGACCACTGGCTGAAGCTTTCTTT. Amino acids: CASSLERPLAEAFF.

Only a few counts were recorded for this clone. The chain couples TRBV12-3 or TRBV12-4 to TRBJ2-3, with D maybe TRBD2 (5 bases). The CDR3 consists of 15 residues. Trimming removed 5 bases at V and 4 bases at J, with 16 bases between. This CDR3 is CASSPRRGEPDTQYF. The CDR3 bases are TGTGCCAGCAGTCCACGCCGGGGAGAACCAGATACGCAGTATTTT.

This clone ranks as medium-sized. The rearrangement joins TRBV15 to TRBJ1-3; D remains ambiguous. The CDR3 has 13 amino acids. Germline lookup yields CDR1 LNHNV and CDR2 YYDKDF (reference sequence). Deletions cut 5 bases from V and 1 base from J, with 6 bases between. This chain's CDR3 is CATSGASGNTIYF. The CDR3 DNA follows: TGTGCCACCAGCGGCGCGTCTGGAAACACCATATATTTT.

This sequence joins TRBV15 and TRBJ1-2; D might be TRBD1 (5 bases). V shed 8 bases and J shed 4 bases, with 14 bases lying between them. CDR3 size: 13 residues. Per germline, CDR1 LNHNV and CDR2 YYDKDF (reference sequence). The CDR3 loop is CATATGQGYGYTF. In DNA form, the CDR3 reads TGTGCCACCGCTACGGGGCAAGGCTATGGCTACACCTTC.